The 27 T cell receptor beta chains in this list originate from one sample, sequenced in a study of OX40 agonist ivuxolimab in advanced cancers. Only in-frame clones appear in the TCRdb table, and some are missing; sequencing was by immunoSEQ multiplex PCR. The data contain roughly 38,000 clones, roughly 90% of them seen just once; the ten biggest clones take up approximately 22%. Here the sequenced sample was CD4+ or CD8+ T cells sorted from blood, taken in a trial of the OX40 agonist ivuxolimab. All receptors come from an adult with an advanced solid tumor such as melanoma, head and neck, liver or kidney cancer.

This clone was detected only once. This chain links TRBV4-3 with TRBJ2-3, with 12 bases identical to TRBD2. Trimming removed 0 bases from V and 6 bases from J; junction bases left unmatched: 4. The germline V gene encodes CDR1 LGHNA and CDR2 YSLEER. The CDR3 spans 16 residues. Here the CDR3 reads CASSQDPSGRVDTQYF. CDR3 DNA: TGCGCCAGCAGCCAAGACCCTAGCGGGAGGGTTGATACGCAGTATTTT.

The chain is built from TRBV27 and TRBJ2-3; D gene uncertain. Between the trimmed V and J ends, which lost 5 bases and 4 bases, there was a span of 7 bases. The CDR3 has 12 amino acids. CDR1 MNHEY and CDR2 SMNVEV come from the germline V gene (reference sequence). This CDR3 reads CASSPQADTQYF. The CDR3 nucleotides are TGTGCCAGCAGTCCGCAGGCAGATACGCAGTATTTT.

The chain employs TRBV7-2 and TRBJ1-1; weak D call: TRBD1 (5 bases). Germline V gene lookup returns CDR1 SGHTA and CDR2 FQGNSA. Trimming left V 5 bases short and J 7 bases short, with 17 bases between. This CDR3 comprises 14 residues. For the CDR3, the DNA is TGTGCCAGCAGCACGGGGGTTCGGGGTATTGAAGCTTTCTTT. Residues: CASSTGVRGIEAFF.

This clone was observed once. This sequence joins TRBV11-2 and TRBJ2-7, with D possibly matching TRBD1 (6 bases). Trimming cost V 2 bases and J 1 base, with 15 bases left between them. The CDR3 spans 16 residues. Germline-derived CDR1 and CDR2 are SGHAT and FQNNGV. CDR3 sequence: CASSLPPGTLSYEQYF. The CDR3 DNA follows: TGTGCCAGCAGCTTACCTCCGGGGACACTATCCTACGAGCAGTACTTC. The full variable domain, with the rest looked up from reference TRBV11-2 and TRBJ2-7, is EAGVAQSPRYKIIEKRQSVAFWCNPISGHATLYWYQQILGQGPKLLIQFQNNGVVDDSQLPKDRFSAERLKGVDSTLKIQPAKLEDSAVYLCASSLPPGTLSYEQYFGPGTRLTVT.

The chain joins TRBV28 to TRBJ2-3, with 10 bases matching TRBD1. CDR1 is MDHEN, CDR2 SYDVKM, per germline. The V gene end was trimmed by 6 bases and the J gene end by 1 base; junction bases not matched to a gene: 7. This CDR3 comprises 16 residues. The CDR3 region is CASRPTGTGGTDTQYF. The CDR3 nucleotides read TGTGCCAGCAGGCCTACTGGGACAGGGGGCACAGATACGCAGTATTTT.

The J gene is TRBJ1-2, the V gene TRBV15; 8 nucleotides line up with TRBD1. The CDR3 covers 14 residues. Germline V CDR1 and CDR2: LNHNV, YYDKDF (reference sequence). Trimming took 3 bases from V and 0 from J; bases not matched to a gene: 0. The CDR3 DNA sequence: TGTGCCACCAGCAGGGACAGGGCTAACTATGGCTACACCTTC. Protein product: CATSRDRANYGYTF.

The V call is TRBV2, the J call TRBJ2-7; 7 nucleotides match TRBD1. CDR1 SNHLY and CDR2 FYNNEI come from the germline V gene. The CDR3 is 12 residues long. V lost 6 bases to trimming and J lost 7 bases; unmatched junction nucleotides: 6. The CDR3 DNA sequence: TGTGCCAGCAGGAAGGGGACAGCTGAGCAGTACTTC. The encoded protein is CASRKGTAEQYF.

V and J are TRBV27 and TRBJ2-7; 8 nucleotides agree with TRBD2. After removal of 0 bases from V and 2 bases from J, the junction contained 6 bases not matched to a gene. The CDR3 extends over 16 amino acids. The germline V gene encodes CDR1 MNHEY and CDR2 SMNVEV (reference sequence). The CDR3 reads CASSLSSGMNPYEQYF. Written as DNA, the CDR3 is TGTGCCAGCAGTTTATCTAGCGGGATGAACCCCTACGAGCAGTACTTC.

The CDR3 DNA follows: TGTGCCAGCAGTGTTGGAGGGTCGGCCTACGAGCAGTACTTC. Translated: CASSVGGSAYEQYF. The chain combines TRBV6-1 with TRBJ2-7; tentative D call: TRBD2 (6 bases). This CDR3 comprises 14 residues. V dropped 4 bases and J dropped 2 bases, with 12 bases sitting between them. The germline gives CDR1 MNHNS, CDR2 SASEGT.

The gene calls are TRBV28 and TRBJ1-5; no reliable D call. Trimming took 4 bases from V and 7 from J, leaving 14 bases between them. CDR3 length equals 14 residues. Germline V gene sequence: CDR1 MDHEN, CDR2 SYDVKM. CDR3 sequence: CASSSSLIGQPQHF. In DNA, the CDR3 is TGTGCCAGCAGTTCGAGTTTAATCGGGCAGCCCCAGCATTTT. Filled out from reference TRBV28 and TRBJ1-5, the complete variable domain reads DVKVTQSSRYLVKRTGEKVFLECVQDMDHENMFWYRQDPGLGLRLIYFSYDVKMKEKGDIPEGYSVSREKKERFSLILESASTNQTSMYLCASSSSLIGQPQHFGDGTRLSIL.

The chain uses TRBV27 and TRBJ2-1; D is unresolved. Looked up from germline, CDR1 is MNHEY and CDR2 is SMNVEV (reference sequence). This CDR3 comprises 13 residues. V lost 2 bases and J 8 bases, leaving 10 bases between the germline ends. The CDR3: CASSLTQTYEQFF. The CDR3 bases are TGTGCCAGCAGTTTAACACAGACCTATGAGCAGTTCTTC.

This rearrangement joins TRBV10-3 to TRBJ2-3; 8 bases align to TRBD2. After removal of 4 bases from V and 1 base from J, the junction contained 1 base not matched to a gene. This CDR3 spans 14 amino acids. Germline CDR1 and CDR2: ENHRY and SYGVKD. The CDR3 protein is CAISGTSRTDTQYF. CDR3 sequence (DNA): TGTGCCATCAGTGGGACTAGCCGCACAGATACGCAGTATTTT.

This chain joins TRBV4-1 and TRBJ2-7; D possibly corresponds to TRBD1 (6 bases). The V end lost 1 base, the J end lost 3 bases, and 10 bases lay between the germline ends. The CDR3 loop spans 14 amino acids. Germline V CDR1 and CDR2: MGHRA, YSYEKL. CDR3 sequence reads: CASSQGTGHYEQYF. In nucleotides, the CDR3 is TGCGCCAGCAGCCAAGGTACAGGGCACTACGAGCAGTACTTC.

This sequence joins TRBV7-9 and TRBJ1-4; D uncertain. Trimming cost V 6 bases and J 7 bases, with 12 bases left between them. From germline, CDR1 is SEHNR and CDR2 FQNEAQ (reference sequence). This CDR3 is 13 amino acids long. CDR3 DNA: TGTGCCAGCAGAAAGGACCCTTCTGAAAAACTGTTTTTT. Translating it yields CASRKDPSEKLFF.

The V call is TRBV19, the J call TRBJ2-7; perhaps D is TRBD1 or TRBD2 (5 bases each). V was clipped by 5 bases and J by 2 bases, with 13 bases between them. The CDR3 is made up of 14 amino acids. Germline V gene lookup returns CDR1 LNHDA and CDR2 SQIVND (reference sequence). This CDR3 is CASSPGTATYEQYF. CDR3 DNA: TGTGCCAGTAGTCCCGGGACCGCGACCTACGAGCAGTACTTC.

V and J are TRBV28 and TRBJ1-1; D is possibly TRBD1 (5 bases). The V and J ends lost 3 bases and 1 base respectively, with 9 bases between them. This CDR3 is 14 amino acids long. Per germline, CDR1 MDHEN and CDR2 SYDVKM. Written as DNA, the CDR3 is TGTGCCAGCAGTTTGGGGCACCCGAACACTGAAGCTTTCTTT. It specifies CASSLGHPNTEAFF. The complete variable domain, with remaining parts taken from reference TRBV28 and TRBJ1-1, reads DVKVTQSSRYLVKRTGEKVFLECVQDMDHENMFWYRQDPGLGLRLIYFSYDVKMKEKGDIPEGYSVSREKKERFSLILESASTNQTSMYLCASSLGHPNTEAFFGQGTRLTVV.

The chain links TRBV9 to TRBJ2-3; 10 bases fit TRBD2. V gave up 0 bases and J gave up 3 bases; unmatched junction bases: 4. This CDR3 is 16 amino acids long. CDR1 and CDR2 (germline): SGDLS, YYNGEE. CDR3 loop: CASSVDSGRGTDTQYF. The CDR3 DNA is TGTGCCAGCAGCGTAGACAGCGGGAGGGGGACAGATACGCAGTATTTT.

This sequence joins TRBV29-1 and TRBJ1-5, with D uncertain. The CDR3 runs to 13 residues. With 7 bases removed from V and 8 bases from J, the gap between germline ends came to 18 bases. From germline, CDR1 is SQVTM and CDR2 ANQGSEA. The chain's CDR3 is CSATKARGEPQHF. The CDR3, as DNA: TGCAGCGCCACAAAGGCTCGTGGGGAGCCCCAGCATTTT.

The chain employs TRBV5-4 and TRBJ2-1, with TRBD2 identical over 8 bases. There are 15 residues in the CDR3. CDR1 SGHNT and CDR2 YYREEE come from the germline V gene (reference sequence). The J segment lost 4 bases and the V segment lost 4 bases, leaving 7 bases of the junction unmatched. The CDR3 DNA reads TGTGCCAGCAGCGCACGACTAGCGTTATACAATGAGCAGTTCTTC. Protein: CASSARLALYNEQFF.

This chain joins TRBV6-5 and TRBJ2-1, with TRBD1 matching over 9 bases. Germline CDR1 reads MNHEY; CDR2 reads SVGAGI. V trimming: 7 bases; J trimming: 7 bases; junction bases outside the gene matches: 11. The CDR3 has 15 amino acids. DNA of the CDR3: TGTGCCAGCACCCGTGGGGACAGGGATCAAAATGAGCAGTTCTTC. Translated: CASTRGDRDQNEQFF.

This rearrangement joins TRBV13 to TRBJ2-3; D gene unclear. The CDR3 is 13 amino acids. V was shortened by 5 bases and J by 2 bases, with 8 bases between the two germline ends. Germline loops: CDR1 PRHDT, CDR2 FYEKMQ (reference sequence). The CDR3 DNA sequence: TGTGCCAGCAGCCGTCTGTCCACAGATACGCAGTATTTT. Residues: CASSRLSTDTQYF.

There are a few counts of this clone. This chain uses TRBV4-2 with TRBJ2-3, with D possibly TRBD2 on 6 matching bases. Germline CDR1 and CDR2: LGHNA and YNFKEQ. V was trimmed by 1 base and J by 2 bases, leaving 13 bases between them. The CDR3 totals 16 residues. The CDR3 sequence is CASSQGVGGPTDTQYF. The CDR3 region has the DNA TGTGCCAGCAGCCAAGGAGTGGGGGGTCCCACAGATACGCAGTATTTT.

The chain joins TRBV27 to TRBJ2-7, with 9 bases aligning to TRBD2. The CDR3 is 15 residues long. The V and J ends lost 5 bases and 3 bases, in that order; junction bases with no gene match: 8. The V gene's germline CDR1 is MNHEY and CDR2 SMNVEV (reference sequence). CDR3 sequence reads: CASSQRVAGVYEQYF. The DNA for the CDR3 is TGTGCCAGCAGTCAGAGAGTAGCGGGAGTCTACGAGCAGTACTTC.

The V and J genes are TRBV30 and TRBJ1-1, with unresolved D. CDR1 is GTSNPN and CDR2 is SVGIG in the germline V gene (reference sequence). With 0 bases removed from V and 1 base from J, the gap between germline ends came to 6 bases. CDR3 size: 13 residues. CDR3 nucleotide sequence: TGTGCCTGGAGTGTACAACCGAACACTGAAGCTTTCTTT. This encodes CAWSVQPNTEAFF.

The gene calls are TRBV6-5 and TRBJ2-3; a weak D match, TRBD2 (6 bases). This CDR3 has 14 amino acids. Germline loops: CDR1 MNHEY, CDR2 SVGAGI. Trimming took 4 bases from V and 6 from J, leaving 14 bases between them. CDR3 region: CASSSTSTYDTQYF. The CDR3, as DNA: TGTGCCAGCAGTTCCACTAGCACATACGATACGCAGTATTTT.

The chain links TRBV6-1 to TRBJ2-1; D possibly uses TRBD1 or TRBD2 (6 bases each). In germline, CDR1 is MNHNS, CDR2 SASEGT. CDR3 length equals 15 residues. The germline V and J ends were trimmed by 5 bases and 5 bases, with 16 bases remaining between them. The CDR3 region has the DNA TGTGCCAGCAGTTTATTAAGGGGGGCTAACAATGAGCAGTTCTTC. It is translated as CASSLLRGANNEQFF.

The genes are TRBV11-3 and TRBJ2-1, with D unresolved. V was pared by 3 bases and J by 8 bases, with 5 bases between. The CDR3 consists of 11 residues. Per the germline V gene, CDR1 is SGHNT and CDR2 is YENEEA. CDR3 coding DNA: TGTGCCAGCAGCTTCTCGGATGAGCAGTTCTTC. Protein: CASSFSDEQFF.